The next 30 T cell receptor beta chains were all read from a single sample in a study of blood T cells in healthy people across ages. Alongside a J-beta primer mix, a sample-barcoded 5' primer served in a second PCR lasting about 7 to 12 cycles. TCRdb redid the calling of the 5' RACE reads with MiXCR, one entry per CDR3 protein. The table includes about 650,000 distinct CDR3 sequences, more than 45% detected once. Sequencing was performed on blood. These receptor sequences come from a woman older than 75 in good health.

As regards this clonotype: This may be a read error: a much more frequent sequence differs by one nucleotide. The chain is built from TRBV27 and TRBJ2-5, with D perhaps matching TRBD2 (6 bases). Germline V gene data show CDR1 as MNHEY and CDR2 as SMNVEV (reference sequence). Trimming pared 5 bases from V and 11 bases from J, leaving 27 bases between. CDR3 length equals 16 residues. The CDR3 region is CASSLRTGVLSNEQYF. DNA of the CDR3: TGTGCCAGCAGTCTTCGAACGGGAGTGTTGAGCAATGAGCAGTACTTC.

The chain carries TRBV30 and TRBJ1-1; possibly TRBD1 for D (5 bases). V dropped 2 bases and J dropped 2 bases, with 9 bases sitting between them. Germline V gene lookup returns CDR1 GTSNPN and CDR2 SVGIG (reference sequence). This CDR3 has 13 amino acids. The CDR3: CAWSLQENTEAFF. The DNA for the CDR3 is TGTGCCTGGAGTCTACAGGAAAACACTGAAGCTTTCTTT.

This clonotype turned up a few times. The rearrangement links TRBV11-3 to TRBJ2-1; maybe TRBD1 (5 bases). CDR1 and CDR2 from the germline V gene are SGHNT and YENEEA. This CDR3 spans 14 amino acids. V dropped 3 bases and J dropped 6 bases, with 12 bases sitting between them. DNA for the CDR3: TGTGCCAGCAGCTTTGCCCAGGGTGCCAATGAGCAGTTCTTC. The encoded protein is CASSFAQGANEQFF.

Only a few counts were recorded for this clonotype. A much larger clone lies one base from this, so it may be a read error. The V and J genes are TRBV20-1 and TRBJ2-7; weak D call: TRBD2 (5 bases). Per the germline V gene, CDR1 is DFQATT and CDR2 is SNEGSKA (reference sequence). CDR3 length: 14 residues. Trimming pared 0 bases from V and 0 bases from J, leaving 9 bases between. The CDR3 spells CSARERAVSYEQYF. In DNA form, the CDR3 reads TGCAGTGCTAGAGAACGAGCGGTCTCCTACGAGCAGTACTTC.

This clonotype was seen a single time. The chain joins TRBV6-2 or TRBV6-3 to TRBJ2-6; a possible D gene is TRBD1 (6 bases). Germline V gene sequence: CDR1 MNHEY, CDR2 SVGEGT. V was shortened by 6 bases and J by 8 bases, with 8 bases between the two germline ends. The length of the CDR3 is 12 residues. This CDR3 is CASRQGPNVLTF. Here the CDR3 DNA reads TGTGCCAGCAGACAGGGTCCCAACGTCCTGACTTTC.

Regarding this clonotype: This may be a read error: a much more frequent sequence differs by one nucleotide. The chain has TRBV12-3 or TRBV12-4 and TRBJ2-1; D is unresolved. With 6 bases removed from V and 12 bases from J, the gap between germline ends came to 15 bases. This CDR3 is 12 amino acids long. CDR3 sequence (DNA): TGTGCCAGCAGGCCAGGCGGCCATGGGCAGTTCTTC. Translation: CASRPGGHGQFF.

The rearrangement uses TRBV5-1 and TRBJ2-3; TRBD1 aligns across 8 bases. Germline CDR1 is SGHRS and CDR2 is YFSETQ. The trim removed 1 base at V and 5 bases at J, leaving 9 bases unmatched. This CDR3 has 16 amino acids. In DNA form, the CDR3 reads TGCGCCAGCAGCTTGAACGGACAGGGAAAAGGAGATACGCAGTATTTT. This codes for CASSLNGQGKGDTQYF.

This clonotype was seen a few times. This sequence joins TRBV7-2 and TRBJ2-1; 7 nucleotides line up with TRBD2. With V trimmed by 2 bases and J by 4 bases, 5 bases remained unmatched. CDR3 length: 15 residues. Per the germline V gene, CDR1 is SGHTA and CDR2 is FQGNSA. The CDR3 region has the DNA TGTGCCAGCAGCTTAACTTTGGGACTATACAATGAGCAGTTCTTC. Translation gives CASSLTLGLYNEQFF.

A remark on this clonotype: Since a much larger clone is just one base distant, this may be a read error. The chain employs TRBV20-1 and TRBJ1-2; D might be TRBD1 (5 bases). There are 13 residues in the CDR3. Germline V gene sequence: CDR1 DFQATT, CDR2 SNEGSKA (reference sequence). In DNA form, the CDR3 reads TGCGGTGCTACCCGGGACGCCAACTATGGCTACACCTTC. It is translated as CGATRDANYGYTF.

DNA for the CDR3: TGCGCCAGCAGCGAGTGGGACACCGCTAACACTGAAGCTTTCTTT. Translating it yields CASSEWDTANTEAFF. V usage is TRBV5-1 and J usage is TRBJ1-1; a possible D gene is TRBD1 (6 bases). The germline V gene encodes CDR1 SGHRS and CDR2 YFSETQ. V shed 4 bases and J shed 2 bases, with 15 bases lying between them. This CDR3 region has 15 residues.

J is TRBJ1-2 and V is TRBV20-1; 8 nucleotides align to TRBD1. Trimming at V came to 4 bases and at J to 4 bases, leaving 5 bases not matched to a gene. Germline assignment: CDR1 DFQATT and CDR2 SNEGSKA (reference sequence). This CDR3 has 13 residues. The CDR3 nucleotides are TGCAGTGCTACCCACGACAGGGGCTATGGCTACACCTTC. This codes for CSATHDRGYGYTF.

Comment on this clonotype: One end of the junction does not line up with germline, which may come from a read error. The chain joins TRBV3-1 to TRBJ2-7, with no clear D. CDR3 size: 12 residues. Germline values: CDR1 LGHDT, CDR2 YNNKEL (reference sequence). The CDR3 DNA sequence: TGTGTCAGCAGCCAATACCCGGACGAGCAGTACTTC. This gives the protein CVSSQYPDEQYF.

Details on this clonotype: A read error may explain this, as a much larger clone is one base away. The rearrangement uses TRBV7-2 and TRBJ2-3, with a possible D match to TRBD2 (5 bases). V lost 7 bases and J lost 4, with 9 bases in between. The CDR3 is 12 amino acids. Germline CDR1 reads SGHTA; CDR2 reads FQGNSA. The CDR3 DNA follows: TGTGCCAGCACTCATAGCGCAGATACGCAGTATTTT. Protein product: CASTHSADTQYF. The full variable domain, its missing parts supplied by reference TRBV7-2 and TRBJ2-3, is GAGVSQSPSNKVTEKGKDVELRCDPISGHTALYWYRQSLGQGLEFLIYFQGNSAPDKSGLPSDRFSAERTGGSVSTLTIQRTQQEDSAVYLCASTHSADTQYFGPGTRLTVL.

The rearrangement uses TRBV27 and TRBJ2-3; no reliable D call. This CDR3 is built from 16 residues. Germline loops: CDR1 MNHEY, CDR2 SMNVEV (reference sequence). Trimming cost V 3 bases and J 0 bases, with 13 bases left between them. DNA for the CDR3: TGTGCCAGCAGTTTGCGGTGGAGAACTAGCACAGATACGCAGTATTTT. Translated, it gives CASSLRWRTSTDTQYF.

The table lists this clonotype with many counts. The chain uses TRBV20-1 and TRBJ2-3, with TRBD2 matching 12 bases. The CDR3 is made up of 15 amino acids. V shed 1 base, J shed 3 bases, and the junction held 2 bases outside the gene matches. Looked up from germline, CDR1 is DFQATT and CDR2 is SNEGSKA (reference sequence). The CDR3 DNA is TGCAGTGCTAGAGGGACTAGCGGGACGACAGATACGCAGTATTTT. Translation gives CSARGTSGTTDTQYF.

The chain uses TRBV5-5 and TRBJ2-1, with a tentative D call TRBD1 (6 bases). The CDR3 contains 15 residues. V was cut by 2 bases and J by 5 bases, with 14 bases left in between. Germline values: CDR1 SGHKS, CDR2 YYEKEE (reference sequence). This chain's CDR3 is CASSFFWTDNNEQFF. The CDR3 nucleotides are TGTGCCAGCAGCTTCTTTTGGACAGATAACAATGAGCAGTTCTTC.

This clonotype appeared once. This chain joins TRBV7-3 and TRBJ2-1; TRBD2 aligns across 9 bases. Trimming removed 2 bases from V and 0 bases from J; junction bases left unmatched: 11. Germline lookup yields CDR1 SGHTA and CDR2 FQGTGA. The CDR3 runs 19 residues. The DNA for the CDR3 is TGTGCCAGCAGCTTACATTGGGGACTAGCCGAAAGCTCCTACAATGAGCAGTTCTTC. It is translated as CASSLHWGLAESSYNEQFF.

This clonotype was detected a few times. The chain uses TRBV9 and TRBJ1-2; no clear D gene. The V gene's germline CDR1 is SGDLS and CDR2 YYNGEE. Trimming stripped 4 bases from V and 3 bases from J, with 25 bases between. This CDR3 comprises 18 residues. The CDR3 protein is CASSPSDSNARRYYGYTF. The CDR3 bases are TGTGCCAGCAGCCCATCGGACTCGAACGCTCGCCGCTACTATGGCTACACCTTC. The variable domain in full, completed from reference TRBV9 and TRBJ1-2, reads DSGVTQTPKHLITATGQRVTLRCSPRSGDLSVYWYQQSLDQGLQFLIQYYNGEERAKGNILERFSAQQFPDLHSELNLSSLELGDSALYFCASSPSDSNARRYYGYTFGSGTRLTVV.

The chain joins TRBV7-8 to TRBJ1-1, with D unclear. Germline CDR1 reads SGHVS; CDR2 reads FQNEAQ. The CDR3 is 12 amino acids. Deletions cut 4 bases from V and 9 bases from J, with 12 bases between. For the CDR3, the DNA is TGTGCCAGCAGCTCCCGGGAGGGAAAAGCTTTCTTT. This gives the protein CASSSREGKAFF.

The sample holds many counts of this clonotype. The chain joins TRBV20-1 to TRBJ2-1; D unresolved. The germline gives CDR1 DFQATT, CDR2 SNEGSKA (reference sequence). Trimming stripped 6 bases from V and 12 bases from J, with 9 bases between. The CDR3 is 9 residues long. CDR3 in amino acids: CSASGPQFF. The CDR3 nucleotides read TGCAGTGCATCCGGTCCGCAGTTCTTC.

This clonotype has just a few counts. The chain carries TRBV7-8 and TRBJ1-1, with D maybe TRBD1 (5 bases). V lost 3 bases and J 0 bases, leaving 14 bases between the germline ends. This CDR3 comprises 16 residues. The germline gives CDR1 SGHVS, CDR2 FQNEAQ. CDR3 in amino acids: CASSFSQGDLNTEAFF. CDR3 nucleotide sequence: TGTGCCAGCAGCTTTTCCCAGGGCGACCTGAACACTGAAGCTTTCTTT. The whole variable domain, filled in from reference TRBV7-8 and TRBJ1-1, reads GAGVSQSPRYKVAKRGQDVALRCDPISGHVSLFWYQQALGQGPEFLTYFQNEAQLDKSGLPSDRFFAERPEGSVSTLKIQRTQQEDSAVYLCASSFSQGDLNTEAFFGQGTRLTVV.

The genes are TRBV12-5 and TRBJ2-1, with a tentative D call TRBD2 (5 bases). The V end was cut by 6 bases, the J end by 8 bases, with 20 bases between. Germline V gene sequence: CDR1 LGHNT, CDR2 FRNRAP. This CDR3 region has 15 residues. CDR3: CASGRGIGRSDEQFF. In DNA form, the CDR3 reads TGTGCTAGTGGCCGAGGGATTGGACGAAGCGATGAGCAGTTCTTC.

The chain's CDR3 is CAIRAGLAGGEQYF. CDR3 bases: TGTGCCATCAGGGCGGGACTAGCGGGAGGCGAGCAGTACTTC. This sequence joins TRBV10-3 and TRBJ2-7; 15 bases match TRBD2. Germline loops: CDR1 ENHRY, CDR2 SYGVKD. The CDR3 is 14 amino acids. Trimming took 6 bases from V and 6 from J; bases not matched to a gene: 3.

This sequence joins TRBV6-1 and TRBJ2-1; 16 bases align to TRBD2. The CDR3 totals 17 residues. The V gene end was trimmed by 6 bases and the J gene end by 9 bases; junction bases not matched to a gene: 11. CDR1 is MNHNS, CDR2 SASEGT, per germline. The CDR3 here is CASSRSGTSGRAGEQFF. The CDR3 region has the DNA TGTGCCAGCAGCCGGAGCGGGACTAGCGGGAGGGCCGGTGAGCAGTTCTTC.

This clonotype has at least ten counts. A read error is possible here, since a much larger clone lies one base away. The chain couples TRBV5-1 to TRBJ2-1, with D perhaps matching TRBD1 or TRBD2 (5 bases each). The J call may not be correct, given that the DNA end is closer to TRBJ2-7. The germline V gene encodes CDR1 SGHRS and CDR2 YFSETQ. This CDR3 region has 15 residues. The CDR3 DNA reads TGCGCCAGCAGCGGGAAGGGGAGCTCCTACAATGAGCAGTACTTC. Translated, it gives CASSGKGSSYNEQYF.

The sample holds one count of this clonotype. In DNA form, the CDR3 reads TGTGCCAGCAGTTCGGACAGGGGTTTTCTTGGAGGCAATGAGCAGTTCTTC. Its protein is CASSSDRGFLGGNEQFF. V usage is TRBV12-3 or TRBV12-4 and J usage is TRBJ2-1, with 9 bases lining up with TRBD1. This CDR3 has 17 residues. Losses at the gene ends were 4 bases for V and 6 bases for J; bases not matched to a gene: 13.

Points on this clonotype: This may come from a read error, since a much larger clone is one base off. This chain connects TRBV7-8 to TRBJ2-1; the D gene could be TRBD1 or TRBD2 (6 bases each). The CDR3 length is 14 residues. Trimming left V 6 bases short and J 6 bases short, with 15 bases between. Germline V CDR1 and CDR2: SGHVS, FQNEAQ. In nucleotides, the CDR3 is TGTGCCAGCAGTGCGTGGTCGGGGGCCAATGAGCAGTTCTTC. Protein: CASSAWSGANEQFF.

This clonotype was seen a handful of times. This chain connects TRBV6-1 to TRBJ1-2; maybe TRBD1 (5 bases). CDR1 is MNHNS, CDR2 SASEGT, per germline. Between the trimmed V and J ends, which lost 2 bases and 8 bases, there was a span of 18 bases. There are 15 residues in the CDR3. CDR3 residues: CASSEIGREAKGYTF. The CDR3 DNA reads TGTGCCAGCAGTGAAATCGGCAGGGAAGCAAAAGGCTACACCTTC.

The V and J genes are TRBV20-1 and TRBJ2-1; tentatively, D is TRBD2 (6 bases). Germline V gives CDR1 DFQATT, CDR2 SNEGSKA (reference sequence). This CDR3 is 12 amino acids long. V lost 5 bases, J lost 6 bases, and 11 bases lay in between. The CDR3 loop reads CSAAGRINEQFF. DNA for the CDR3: TGCAGTGCTGCGGGACGCATCAATGAGCAGTTCTTC.

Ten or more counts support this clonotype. CDR3 loop: CSARGGPTNYGYTF. DNA for the CDR3: TGCAGTGCTAGAGGGGGACCGACGAACTATGGCTACACCTTC. J is TRBJ1-2 and V is TRBV20-1, with D possibly matching TRBD1 (5 bases). Trimming stripped 1 base from V and 2 bases from J, with 11 bases between. The CDR3 has 14 residues. Germline V gene sequence: CDR1 DFQATT, CDR2 SNEGSKA (reference sequence).